This record concerns one TCR beta chain sequence. No antigen is known for it. Germline CDR1 is MDHEN and CDR2 is SYDVKM. With 9 bases clipped from V and 5 bases from J, the junction kept 10 bases outside the gene matches. CDR3 length: 14 residues. This sample is drawn from a study of Ad26.COV2.S vaccination and SARS-CoV-2 variants. Study-wide background: Ad26.COV2.S shots went into the muscle once or twice, 56 days apart.

Treatment noted: roughly 19 received Ad26.COV2.S at low or high dose, single or two shots; about five received placebo; per-sample allocation not given. Specimens were obtained on day 63 following the first vaccine or placebo injection. Within Boston, the person who donated was an adult of 18-55 years. Whole-study findings and limits: Spike-specific TCR breadth was greater after Ad26.COV2.S than placebo.

Repertoires were generated with immunoSEQ multiplex PCR, while TCRdb's copy carries only in-frame clones and drops some. The sample carries roughly 410,000 clones, 83% recorded once. The chain recombines TRBV28 with TRBJ2-7; 10 bases map to TRBD1. This specimen was peripheral blood, taken in a trial of Ad26.COV2.S vaccine versus placebo. The TCR sequence derives from a person between 18 and 60 years old who received the Ad26.COV2.S COVID-19 vaccine or a placebo. CDR3 DNA sequence: TGTGCCAGTACCGGGACAGGGGTGAGGAACGAGCAGTACTTC. This codes for CASTGTGVRNEQYF.